This T cell receptor beta chain was identified during a study of cytomegalovirus exposure and HLA in healthy donors. For the study at large: An early release of data contained some 80 million unique TCRs, which came from HLA-typed donors.

Turning to this clone: Its antigen is still unknown.

Whole-study results and caveats: Later work showed greater clonal expansion in HLA-associated TCR beta chains than in equally common others.

PCR amplification relied on 60 Vbeta primers (plus 13 Jbeta primers). The data were produced by immunoSEQ multiplex PCR, yet TCRdb's version contains in-frame clones alone and is incomplete. The sample contains 150,000 to 200,000 clones, about 75% of which appear only once. The CDR3 length is 16 residues. Per germline, CDR1 LGHNA and CDR2 YSLEER. V lost 1 base to trimming and J lost 2 bases; unmatched junction nucleotides: 7. The receptor comes from a woman in her fifties or sixties in good health and CMV-seropositive. Sequenced: PBMCs. V and J are TRBV4-3 and TRBJ1-1; TRBD1 aligns across 7 bases. CDR3 loop: CASSQALGQTNTEAFF. CDR3 coding DNA: TGCGCCAGCAGCCAAGCTCTGGGACAGACAAACACTGAAGCTTTCTTT.